The 23 T cell receptor beta chains below were found in one sample sequenced in a study of blood T cell repertoires in COVID-19. Data came from immunoSEQ multiplex PCR; TCRdb stores just in-frame clones and leaves some out. Of 150,000 to 200,000 clones in the sample, about 87% were seen once. Sequenced material: peripheral blood. The receptors come from a man younger than 35 with active or convalescent COVID-19.

V is TRBV4-3 and J is TRBJ2-3; TRBD2 agrees at 10 bases. Looked up from germline, CDR1 is LGHNA and CDR2 is YSLEER. The junction had 6 bases not matched to a gene; V was cut back by 1 base and J by 5 bases. The CDR3 consists of 16 residues. The CDR3 DNA sequence: TGCGCCAGCAGCCAAGCTGCTAGCGGGAGAATAGATACGCAGTATTTT. This encodes CASSQAASGRIDTQYF.

The rearrangement uses TRBV15 and TRBJ1-5; 7 positions agree with TRBD1. CDR1 LNHNV and CDR2 YYDKDF come from the germline V gene (reference sequence). This CDR3 contains 14 residues. The V segment lost 5 bases and the J segment 1 base; nucleotides outside the gene matches: 2. This CDR3 reads CATSDRVSNQPQHF. The CDR3, as DNA: TGTGCCACCAGCGACAGGGTAAGCAATCAGCCCCAGCATTTT.

The chain joins TRBV18 to TRBJ1-2, with D tentatively TRBD1 (6 bases). Germline V gene sequence: CDR1 KGHSH, CDR2 LQKENI. The CDR3 loop spans 13 amino acids. Trimming took 2 bases from V and 8 from J, leaving 12 bases between them. The CDR3 reads CASSPSRGEGYTF. Written as DNA, the CDR3 is TGTGCCAGCTCACCATCCAGGGGAGAGGGCTACACCTTC.

CDR3 in amino acids: CASSPSGGAGNEQFF. Here the CDR3 DNA reads TGTGCCAGCAGCCCGAGCGGGGGGGCCGGCAATGAGCAGTTCTTC. The genes are TRBV11-2 and TRBJ2-1; 10 bases are a match to TRBD2. The CDR3 consists of 15 residues. Per the germline V gene, CDR1 is SGHAT and CDR2 is FQNNGV. J was trimmed by 6 bases and V by 5 bases; bases with no gene match: 7.

The V gene is TRBV28, the J gene TRBJ1-2; TRBD1 aligns across 8 bases. The CDR3 extends over 15 amino acids. V dropped 3 bases and J dropped 7; count of bases not matched to a gene: 10. Per germline, CDR1 MDHEN and CDR2 SYDVKM. This CDR3 is CASSFWDRNAGGYTF. In nucleotides, the CDR3 is TGTGCCAGCAGTTTTTGGGACAGGAACGCGGGTGGCTACACCTTC.

The CDR3 loop is CASSLSPSRTQVDIQYF. The CDR3 DNA sequence: TGTGCCAGCAGCTTATCCCCTAGCAGAACCCAGGTGGACATTCAGTACTTC. The chain combines TRBV11-2 with TRBJ2-4, with a tentative D call TRBD2 (5 bases). The CDR3 is 17 amino acids. Germline V gene sequence: CDR1 SGHAT, CDR2 FQNNGV. The V and J ends lost 2 bases and 8 bases respectively, with 22 bases between them.

The chain is built from TRBV5-1 and TRBJ2-5; D is undetermined. Germline CDR1 and CDR2: SGHRS and YFSETQ. This CDR3 comprises 16 residues. Trimming removed 0 bases at V and 7 bases at J, with 19 bases between. CDR3 nucleotide sequence: TGCGCCAGCAGCTTGGGAAATATTAACAATGTAATGACCCAGTACTTC. This gives the protein CASSLGNINNVMTQYF.

J is TRBJ2-1 and V is TRBV24-1; 7 nucleotides align to TRBD2. After removal of 7 bases from V and 8 bases from J, the junction contained 7 bases not matched to a gene. CDR1 and CDR2 (germline): KGHDR, SFDVKD. There are 13 residues in the CDR3. CDR3 residues: CATSPGGRDEQFF. The CDR3 nucleotides are TGTGCCACCAGCCCGGGGGGAAGGGATGAGCAGTTCTTC.

V gene TRBV18 combines with J gene TRBJ1-2, with TRBD1 as a possible D gene (5 bases). V shed 3 bases and J shed 1 base, with 15 bases lying between them. The CDR3 is 16 residues long. CDR1 is KGHSH and CDR2 is LQKENI in the germline V gene. In DNA form, the CDR3 reads TGTGCCAGCTCACCGGTTACCCAGGGAAGTAACTATGGCTACACCTTC. It encodes CASSPVTQGSNYGYTF. Based on the CDR3 plus reference TRBV18 and TRBJ1-2, the full variable domain is NAGVMQNPRHLVRRRGQEARLRCSPMKGHSHVYWYRQLPEEGLKFMVYLQKENIIDESGMPKERFSAEFPKEGPSILRIQQVVRGDSAAYFCASSPVTQGSNYGYTFGSGTRLTVV.

CDR3 DNA: TGTGCCAGCAGCCCCCCACGGGGGAGGTACACTGAAGCTTTCTTT. Translated: CASSPPRGRYTEAFF. The gene calls are TRBV28 and TRBJ1-1; possible D gene TRBD1, 5 bases. Germline CDR1 is MDHEN and CDR2 is SYDVKM. The V end lost 6 bases, the J end lost 3 bases, and 17 bases lay between the germline ends. The CDR3 spans 15 residues.

The chain has TRBV28 and TRBJ1-5; no firm D call. Germline V gene sequence: CDR1 MDHEN, CDR2 SYDVKM. V shed 4 bases and J shed 0 bases, with 19 bases lying between them. The CDR3 is 18 residues long. The CDR3 sequence is CASSSPRGMTNSNQPQHF. The CDR3 bases are TGTGCCAGCAGTTCCCCACGGGGTATGACGAATAGCAATCAGCCCCAGCATTTT.

The gene calls are TRBV18 and TRBJ1-2; D gene unclear. This CDR3 spans 15 amino acids. In germline, CDR1 is KGHSH, CDR2 LQKENI. V lost 1 base, J lost 3 bases, and 12 bases lay in between. The CDR3 DNA reads as TGTGCCAGCTCACCACAGAGACTGCCTGACTATGGCTACACCTTC. Translating it yields CASSPQRLPDYGYTF.

The chain employs TRBV5-1 and TRBJ1-1; 10 bases align to TRBD1. The junction had 0 bases not matched to a gene; V was cut back by 0 bases and J by 4 bases. Germline lookup yields CDR1 SGHRS and CDR2 YFSETQ. This CDR3 region has 14 residues. CDR3 residues: CASSLGTGGTEAFF. The CDR3 DNA sequence: TGCGCCAGCAGCTTGGGGACAGGGGGCACTGAAGCTTTCTTT. Full variable domain (missing parts from reference TRBV5-1 and TRBJ1-1): KAGVTQTPRYLIKTRGQQVTLSCSPISGHRSVSWYQQTPGQGLQFLFEYFSETQRNKGNFPGRFSGRQFSNSRSEMNVSTLELGDSALYLCASSLGTGGTEAFFGQGTRLTVV.

This sequence joins TRBV3-1 (or the pseudogene TRBV3-2) and TRBJ2-1; D possibly corresponds to TRBD2 (6 bases). Per the germline V gene, CDR1 is LGHDT and CDR2 is YNNKEL (reference sequence). V was pared by 4 bases and J by 5 bases, with 18 bases between. This CDR3 has 16 residues. The DNA of the CDR3 is TGTGCCAGCAGCCTAAAGCTGCTCCGGGGGAACAATGAGCAGTTCTTC. Translated, it gives CASSLKLLRGNNEQFF.

V gene TRBV28 combines with J gene TRBJ1-2; D unresolved. Germline values: CDR1 MDHEN, CDR2 SYDVKM. The CDR3 totals 11 residues. V shed 4 bases and J shed 8 bases, with 8 bases lying between them. The CDR3 nucleotides are TGTGCCAGCAGTTACTATGGGGGCTACACCTTC. Translating gives CASSYYGGYTF.

The V gene is TRBV6-2 or TRBV6-3, the J gene TRBJ2-2; 8 bases line up with TRBD2. After removal of 2 bases from V and 8 bases from J, the junction contained 7 bases not matched to a gene. Per the germline V gene, CDR1 is MNHEY and CDR2 is SVGEGT. The CDR3 covers 15 residues. CDR3 DNA sequence: TGTGCCAGCAGTTACACACTAGCGGCTATTGGGGAGCTGTTTTTT. Translated, it gives CASSYTLAAIGELFF.

This chain links TRBV18 with TRBJ1-1, with D maybe TRBD1 (6 bases). Germline V gene data show CDR1 as KGHSH and CDR2 as LQKENI. The CDR3 totals 14 residues. The V and J ends lost 1 base and 3 bases respectively, with 9 bases between them. CDR3 protein: CASSPLQGDTEAFF. The CDR3 coding sequence is TGTGCCAGCTCACCACTACAGGGTGACACTGAAGCTTTCTTT.

The rearrangement uses TRBV3-1 (or the pseudogene TRBV3-2) and TRBJ2-4; D perhaps matches TRBD1 (5 bases). V was clipped by 0 bases and J by 7 bases, with 10 bases between them. CDR3 length equals 14 residues. The germline V gene has CDR1 LGHDT and CDR2 YNNKEL (reference sequence). The DNA for the CDR3 is TGTGCCAGCAGCCAAGAAACAGGATGGAACATTCAGTACTTC. The encoded protein is CASSQETGWNIQYF.

As for this clone: This CDR3 is also generated by other DNA sequences in the sample. The chain couples TRBV9 to TRBJ2-2, with a tentative D call TRBD2 (5 bases). The germline V gene encodes CDR1 SGDLS and CDR2 YYNGEE. This CDR3 contains 15 residues. Deletions cut 0 bases from V and 5 bases from J, with 11 bases between. CDR3 loop: CASSVGGSGTGELFF. CDR3 sequence (DNA): TGTGCCAGCAGCGTAGGTGGGAGTGGGACCGGGGAGCTGTTTTTT.

This sequence joins TRBV6-5 and TRBJ2-7, with 10 bases identical to TRBD1. The ends lost 7 bases at V and 4 bases at J; junction bases unmatched: 10. The CDR3 is 15 residues long. Germline CDR1 MNHEY, CDR2 SVGAGI. The CDR3 coding sequence is TGTGCCAGCACGACGAGGACAGGGGGTAGTTACGAGCAGTACTTC. This sequence encodes CASTTRTGGSYEQYF.

The V call is TRBV19, the J call TRBJ1-2; possible D gene TRBD1, 5 bases. Trimming pared 7 bases from V and 8 bases from J, leaving 17 bases between. CDR3 length equals 13 residues. Germline CDR1 is LNHDA and CDR2 is SQIVND (reference sequence). The CDR3 nucleotides are TGTGCCAGTACCCTAGACAGCAGCGGGGGCTACACCTTC. This encodes CASTLDSSGGYTF.

The V gene is TRBV6-5, the J gene TRBJ2-1, with D possibly matching TRBD1 (6 bases). The CDR3 is 14 amino acids. V lost 6 bases, J lost 1 base, and 10 bases lay in between. Germline-derived CDR1 and CDR2 are MNHEY and SVGAGI. CDR3 nucleotide sequence: TGTGCCAGCAGAGGACAGTTATCCTACAATGAGCAGTTCTTC. It is translated as CASRGQLSYNEQFF.

The chain recombines TRBV11-3 with TRBJ1-2; TRBD1 agrees at 9 bases. The CDR3 extends over 16 amino acids. V lost 2 bases and J lost 2; bases outside the gene matches: 6. Germline CDR1 is SGHNT and CDR2 is YENEEA. CDR3 nucleotide sequence: TGTGCCAGCAGCTTAACCGGGACAGGGCCCAACTATGGCTACACCTTC. This gives the protein CASSLTGTGPNYGYTF. Complete variable domain (other parts from reference TRBV11-3 and TRBJ1-2): EAGVVQSPRYKIIEKKQPVAFWCNPISGHNTLYWYLQNLGQGPELLIRYENEEAVDDSQLPKDRFSAERLKGVDSTLKIQPAELGDSAVYLCASSLTGTGPNYGYTFGSGTRLTVV.